A selection of T cell receptor beta chains follows, all from one sample in a study of shared clonotypes between healthy human individuals. Here immunoSEQ multiplex PCR was the method, and the copy in TCRdb shows in-frame clones only, minus some. The sample holds millions of clones; approximately 92% are singletons and the top ten take under 0.15%. Sequencing used naive CD4+ T cells sorted from blood. These receptors all stem from a man younger than 35 in good health. Both conserved end residues are part of each CDR3. Each record gives: J gene, D gene, V gene, clone size, CDR3 DNA, CDR3 protein. D genes are given only for firm matches. The size entry is marked missing in some rows and otherwise reads once, few, many or a size class.

TRBJ2-1 | - | TRBV9 | - | TGTGCCAGCAGCTGGACGGCCATCTACAATGAGCAGTTCTTC | CASSWTAIYNEQFF
TRBJ1-5 | - | TRBV7-9 | - | TGTGCCAGTTCTTTGTCGGGCAATCAGCCCCAGCATTTT | CASSLSGNQPQHF
TRBJ1-6 | TRBD1 | TRBV7-9 | few | TGTGCCAGCAGCCCCCCCGAACAGGGGGCGCGGGATAATTCACCCCTCCACTTT | CASSPPEQGARDNSPLHF
TRBJ2-3 | - | TRBV2 | once | TGTGCCAGCATGGGTATCTCAGATACGCAGTATTTT | CASMGISDTQYF
TRBJ1-2 | - | TRBV23-1 | - | TGCGCCGGGGTCAGGGGCGGTAACTATGGCTACACCTTC | CAGVRGGNYGYTF
TRBJ2-3 | TRBD2 | TRBV19 | - | TGTGCCAGTAGTATAGATAGGACTAGCGGGTTAGATACGCAGTATTTT | CASSIDRTSGLDTQYF
TRBJ1-1 | - | TRBV5-1 | few | TGCGCCAGCAGCTTGGCCGTCGGCATGAACACTGAAGCTTTCTTT | CASSLAVGMNTEAFF
TRBJ1-5 | - | TRBV6-1 | - | TGTGCCAGCAGTGAAGCGGCCGGCTTCAATCAGCCCCAGCATTTT | CASSEAAGFNQPQHF
TRBJ2-7 | TRBD2 | TRBV5-1 | - | TGCGCCAGCAGCAACCCGACTAGCGGGGCGACCTATAGCTACGAGCAGTACTTC | CASSNPTSGATYSYEQYF
TRBJ2-1 | TRBD2 | TRBV18 | - | TGTGCCAGCTCACCACGGGATAGCGGGAGGGATGAGCAGTTCTTC | CASSPRDSGRDEQFF
TRBJ2-7 | TRBD2 | TRBV5-4 | - | TGTGCCAGCAGCGCGGGACTAGCGGGGGTGAGCTCCTACGAGCAGTACTTC | CASSAGLAGVSSYEQYF